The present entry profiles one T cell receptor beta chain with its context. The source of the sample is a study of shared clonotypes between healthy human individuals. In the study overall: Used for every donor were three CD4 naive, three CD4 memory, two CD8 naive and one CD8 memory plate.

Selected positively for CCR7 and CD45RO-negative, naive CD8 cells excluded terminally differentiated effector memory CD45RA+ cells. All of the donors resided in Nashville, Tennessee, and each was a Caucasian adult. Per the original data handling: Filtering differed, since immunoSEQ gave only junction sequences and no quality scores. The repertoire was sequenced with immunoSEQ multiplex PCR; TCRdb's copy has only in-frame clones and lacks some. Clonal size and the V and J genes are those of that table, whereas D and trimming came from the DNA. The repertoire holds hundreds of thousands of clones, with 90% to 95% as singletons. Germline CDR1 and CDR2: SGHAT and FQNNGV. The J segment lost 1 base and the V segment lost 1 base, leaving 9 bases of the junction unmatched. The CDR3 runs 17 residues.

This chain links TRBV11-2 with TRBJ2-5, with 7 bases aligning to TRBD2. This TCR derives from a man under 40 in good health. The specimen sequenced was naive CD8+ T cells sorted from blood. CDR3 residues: CASSLAFGGRIQETQYF. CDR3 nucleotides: TGTGCCAGCAGCTTAGCGTTTGGCGGGAGAATCCAAGAGACCCAGTACTTC.